Below, 19 T cell receptor beta chains from the same sample are listed, as sequenced in a study of molecular identifiers for immune sequencing clone quantification. TCRdb re-derived calls from the PCR reads in MiXCR, one entry per CDR3 protein. The data show some 100,000 distinct CDR3 sequences, around a fifth seen once. Sequenced material: naive CD8+ T cells from blood, with Jurkat cell RNA spiked in. Subset in this sample: FACS-sorted CD8+CD4-CCR7+CD45RA+ naive T cells. Every receptor here comes from a human donor in good health. Some libraries in this study had Jurkat cell RNA spiked in.

In its sample, this clonotype was seen many times. The V call is TRBV7-9, the J call TRBJ2-2; TRBD1 matches at 7 bases. Germline V CDR1 and CDR2: SEHNR, FQNEAQ (reference sequence). Trimming took 5 bases from V and 7 from J; bases not matched to a gene: 13. The CDR3 extends over 16 amino acids. CDR3 residues: CASSPEAPGGIGELFF. For the CDR3, the DNA is TGTGCCAGCAGCCCAGAAGCCCCAGGGGGAATCGGGGAGCTGTTTTTT.

Many counts were recorded for this clonotype. The genes are TRBV28 and TRBJ1-5, with D possibly TRBD1 on 5 matching bases. Trimming stripped 5 bases from V and 0 bases from J, with 14 bases between. The CDR3 length is 16 residues. Looked up from germline, CDR1 is MDHEN and CDR2 is SYDVKM. This CDR3 reads CASSPGHGSSNQPQHF. The CDR3 nucleotides read TGTGCCAGCAGTCCAGGACATGGTAGTAGCAATCAGCCCCAGCATTTT.

There are many counts of this clonotype. V gene TRBV6-5 combines with J gene TRBJ2-2, with TRBD1 identical over 11 bases. CDR1 is MNHEY and CDR2 is SVGAGI in the germline V gene. V shed 2 bases and J 4 bases; nucleotides not matched to a gene: 3. The CDR3 contains 16 residues. DNA for the CDR3: TGTGCCAGCAGTTACCCCGGGACAGGGGGCACCGGGGAGCTGTTTTTT. This codes for CASSYPGTGGTGELFF.

As for this clonotype: A much larger clone lies one base from this, so it may be a read error. The CDR3 end shows no conserved phenylalanine or tryptophan, and so a read error is likely. The V gene is TRBV5-3, the J gene TRBJ2-7; D remains ambiguous. TRBV5-3 is labeled an ORF, and its function is uncertain. The CDR3 runs to 14 residues. For the CDR3, the DNA is TGTGCCAGCAGCTTGGTGGGGAACTCCTACGAGCAGTACCTC. Translating gives CASSLVGNSYEQYL.

This rearrangement joins TRBV7-2 to TRBJ2-3, with unresolved D. This CDR3 comprises 12 residues. The V end was cut by 1 base, the J end by 8 bases, with 7 bases between. The germline gives CDR1 SGHTA, CDR2 FQGNSA. Here the CDR3 reads CASSLDPVTQYF. DNA for the CDR3: TGTGCCAGCAGCTTAGACCCAGTTACGCAGTATTTT.

This clonotype was recorded many times. This sequence joins TRBV7-9 and TRBJ2-3; D is unresolved. The CDR3 loop spans 14 amino acids. V was trimmed by 0 bases and J by 0 bases, leaving 4 bases between them. The germline V gene encodes CDR1 SEHNR and CDR2 FQNEAQ (reference sequence). The CDR3 here is CASSLAPSTDTQYF. The CDR3 nucleotides are TGTGCCAGCAGCTTAGCTCCAAGCACAGATACGCAGTATTTT.

The chain combines TRBV20-1 with TRBJ2-1; TRBD2 might be the D (6 bases). Looked up from germline, CDR1 is DFQATT and CDR2 is SNEGSKA (reference sequence). This CDR3 region has 11 residues. Trimming took off 3 bases at V and 10 bases at J, with 10 bases between the two ends. The CDR3 is CSASLAEEQFF. The CDR3 nucleotides read TGCAGTGCTAGTTTAGCGGAGGAGCAGTTCTTC.

As to this clonotype: This may come from a read error, since a much larger clone is one base off. The chain combines TRBV9 with TRBJ2-2; possible D gene TRBD1, 7 bases. Germline-derived CDR1 and CDR2 are SGDLS and YYNGEE. The CDR3 runs to 15 residues. In DNA, the CDR3 is TGTGCCAGCAGCGTAGTAGGGGGCGGGCCCGGGGGGCTGTTTTTT. Residues: CASSVVGGGPGGLFF.

There are many counts of this clonotype. The genes are TRBV2 and TRBJ2-1, with unresolved D. CDR3 length: 13 residues. Between the trimmed V and J ends, which lost 3 bases and 5 bases, there was a span of 8 bases. From germline, CDR1 is SNHLY and CDR2 FYNNEI. CDR3 sequence (DNA): TGTGCCAGCAGTGACCCTGTAAACAATGAGCAGTTCTTC. Its translation: CASSDPVNNEQFF.

This clonotype was seen ten or more times. This sequence joins TRBV20-1 and TRBJ1-2, with D hard to call. V lost 5 bases and J lost 7, with 14 bases in between. The germline CDR1 and CDR2 sequences are DFQATT and SNEGSKA (reference sequence). This CDR3 is built from 12 residues. CDR3 sequence (DNA): TGCAGTGCTCCCGACACCGTGGGTGGCTACACCTTC. Its translation is CSAPDTVGGYTF.

Concerning this clonotype: A single base separates this from a much larger clone, so it may be a read error. The V and J genes are TRBV12-3 or TRBV12-4 and TRBJ1-5, with D tentatively TRBD1 (5 bases). The CDR3 length is 14 residues. Trimming took off 3 bases at V and 9 bases at J, with 15 bases between the two ends. CDR3 DNA: TGTGCCAGCAGTTTCGGGGAAACAGGACGGCCCCAGCATTTT. Protein product: CASSFGETGRPQHF.

This clonotype was found many times. V and J are TRBV7-9 and TRBJ2-2; D is unresolved. V gave up 4 bases and J gave up 4 bases, with 7 bases separating them. CDR1 SEHNR and CDR2 FQNEAQ come from the germline V gene (reference sequence). The CDR3 totals 13 residues. This CDR3 is CASSSELTGELFF. Written as DNA, the CDR3 is TGTGCCAGCAGCTCGGAACTCACCGGGGAGCTGTTTTTT.

Comment on this clonotype: This may be a read error, as it is one base from a much larger clone. The V gene is TRBV4-1, the J gene TRBJ2-1, with TRBD2 matching over 8 bases. This CDR3 contains 14 residues. Trimming at V came to 4 bases and at J to 6 bases, leaving 5 bases not matched to a gene. Germline CDR1 and CDR2: MGHRA and YSYEKL. The CDR3 loop reads CASSRAGVFNEQFF. DNA for the CDR3: TGCGCCAGCAGCCGAGCGGGGGTGTTCAATGAGCAGTTCTTC.

Remarks on this clonotype: A much larger clone differs from this one at a single base, so this may be a read error. The chain has TRBV12-3 or TRBV12-4 and TRBJ2-1, with 7 bases aligning to TRBD1. The length of the CDR3 is 14 residues. The CDR3 nucleotides read TGTGCCAGCGGCCCACAGGGGACCTACAATGGGCAGTTCTTC. Translated, it gives CASGPQGTYNGQFF.

This clonotype has at least ten counts. This chain joins TRBV5-1 and TRBJ2-7; 10 bases match TRBD1. This CDR3 has 16 residues. Trimming took 0 bases from V and 2 from J; bases not matched to a gene: 5. CDR1 is SGHRS and CDR2 is YFSETQ in the germline V gene. CDR3 residues: CASSLGPGTGAYEQYF. CDR3 coding DNA: TGCGCCAGCAGCTTGGGACCCGGGACAGGGGCCTACGAGCAGTACTTC. The entire variable domain, with the rest obtained from reference TRBV5-1 and TRBJ2-7, is as follows: KAGVTQTPRYLIKTRGQQVTLSCSPISGHRSVSWYQQTPGQGLQFLFEYFSETQRNKGNFPGRFSGRQFSNSRSEMNVSTLELGDSALYLCASSLGPGTGAYEQYFGPGTRLTVT.

Remarks on this clonotype: This may stem from a read error, because a much larger clone lies one nucleotide away. The V gene is TRBV13, the J gene TRBJ1-6; D is unresolved. V shed 5 bases and J shed 10 bases, with 12 bases lying between them. The CDR3 covers 13 residues. CDR1 PRHDT and CDR2 FYEKMQ come from the germline V gene (reference sequence). The CDR3 region is CASSHRAESPLHF. The CDR3 coding sequence is TGTGCCAGCAGCCACCGGGCCGAGTCACCCCTCCACTTT.

A note on this clonotype: With a much larger clone just one base away, this may be a read error. J is TRBJ2-3 and V is TRBV27, with a tentative D call TRBD1 (6 bases). The CDR3 has 14 amino acids. Looked up from germline, CDR1 is MNHEY and CDR2 is SMNVEV (reference sequence). The CDR3 nucleotides are TGTGCCAGCAGTTTGTACAGGGACACAGATGCGCAGTATTTT. Its translation: CASSLYRDTDAQYF.

This clonotype came up many times. This chain connects TRBV2 to TRBJ2-7, with 11 bases fitting TRBD2. V gave up 1 base and J gave up 3 bases; unmatched junction bases: 5. The V gene's germline CDR1 is SNHLY and CDR2 FYNNEI. The CDR3 is made up of 16 amino acids. The CDR3 nucleotides read TGTGCCAGCAGTGAAGTGACTAGCGGGGAGAACTACGAGCAGTACTTC. Translation: CASSEVTSGENYEQYF. The entire variable domain, with the rest obtained from reference TRBV2 and TRBJ2-7, is as follows: EPEVTQTPSHQVTQMGQEVILRCVPISNHLYFYWYRQILGQKVEFLVSFYNNEISEKSEIFDDQFSVERPDGSNFTLKIRSTKLEDSAMYFCASSEVTSGENYEQYFGPGTRLTVT.

Note on this clonotype: A much larger clone lies a single base off, so this may be a read error. The rearrangement uses TRBV7-8 and TRBJ1-4; D not certain. CDR1 is SGHVS and CDR2 is FQNEAQ in the germline V gene. CDR3 size: 13 residues. The CDR3 is CASSFEGWEKLLF. The DNA of the CDR3 is TGTGCCAGCAGCTTTGAGGGTTGGGAAAAACTGCTTTTT.